These T cell receptor beta chains were read from a single sample in a study of T cell repertoires in cytomegalovirus infection. TCRdb passed the reads through MiXCR, listing each CDR3 protein once. The profile shows around 280,000 distinct CDR3 sequences, roughly a tenth of them singletons. The material sequenced was PBMCs. These receptors were obtained from a human donor in good health (CMV status not recorded). Some clones in this sample may be carry-over from other donors' samples. Each CDR3 is given with its conserved first and last residue. The D gene is left open where the match is weak. Size is omitted from some rows. Given values are once, few, many or a class for expanded clones.

>12|NA|TRBV29-1|TRBJ1-1|NA
CSVGREGTEAFF
TGCAGCGTGGGACGGGAGGGCACTGAAGCTTTCTTT
>17|TRBD1|TRBV12-3/TRBV12-4|TRBJ1-4|many
CASSGPGTGDDPLKLFF
TGTGCCAGCAGTGGTCCCGGGACAGGGGACGACCCCCTTAAGCTGTTTTTT
>14|NA|TRBV20-1|TRBJ2-3|once
CSARESSGTDTQYF
TGCAGTGCTAGAGAAAGTTCAGGCACAGATACGCAGTATTTT
>14|NA|TRBV4-1|TRBJ1-1|few
CASSRGGLNTEAFF
TGCGCCAGCAGCCGGGGGGGATTGAACACTGAAGCTTTCTTT
>12|NA|TRBV29-1|TRBJ2-5|NA
CSVVMAGETQYF
TGCAGCGTTGTGATGGCGGGAGAGACCCAGTACTTC
>15|NA|TRBV29-1|TRBJ2-5|few
CSVAKTRGPRETQYF
TGCAGCGTTGCGAAAACCCGTGGCCCCCGAGAGACCCAGTACTTC
>15|NA|TRBV7-9|TRBJ2-3|many
CASSLTRQPGDTQYF
TGTGCCAGCAGCTTAACCCGGCAGCCGGGAGATACGCAGTATTTT
>15|NA|TRBV14|TRBJ1-1|many
CASSRTGVLNTEAFF
TGTGCCAGCAGCCGAACAGGTGTGCTGAACACTGAAGCTTTCTTT
>14|NA|TRBV7-2|TRBJ2-3|many
CASSLGAMTDTQYF
TGTGCCAGCAGCTTAGGGGCGATGACAGATACGCAGTATTTT
>15|TRBD1|TRBV5-1|TRBJ2-1|many
CASTIIGTGELEQFF
TGCGCCAGCACCATAATCGGGACAGGGGAGCTCGAGCAGTTCTTC
>17|NA|TRBV7-8|TRBJ1-3|many
CASSLELAGILGNTIYF
TGTGCCAGCAGCTTAGAACTAGCGGGCATCCTTGGAAACACCATATATTTT
>16|TRBD2|TRBV14|TRBJ2-7|many
CASSQDRGEIPYEQYF
TGTGCCAGCAGCCAAGATCGGGGGGAAATACCCTACGAGCAGTACTTC
>15|TRBD1|TRBV5-4|TRBJ1-1|few
CASSPGQNRNTEAFF
TGTGCCAGCAGCCCGGGACAGAACCGGAACACTGAAGCTTTCTTT
>17|NA|TRBV3-1|TRBJ1-1|many
CASSQEGAGRFGTEAFF
TGTGCCAGCAGCCAAGAAGGGGCAGGGCGGTTTGGCACTGAAGCTTTCTTT
>14|TRBD1|TRBV20-1|TRBJ1-5|NA
CSAADRGINQPQHF
TGCAGTGCCGCGGACAGGGGAATCAATCAGCCCCAGCATTTT
>16|NA|TRBV19|TRBJ2-5|NA
CASRGGSGAGGETQYF
TGTGCCAGTAGGGGCGGATCGGGGGCTGGTGGAGAGACCCAGTACTTC
>12|NA|TRBV28|TRBJ1-5|few
CAGGRANQPQHF
TGTGCCGGGGGCAGGGCCAATCAGCCCCAGCATTTT
>18|TRBD2|TRBV20-1|TRBJ2-5|NA
CSARDITGPGLASETQYF
TGCAGTGCTAGAGATATTACGGGACCGGGACTAGCCTCAGAGACCCAGTACTTC
>13|TRBD1|TRBV12-3/TRBV12-4|TRBJ1-1|many
CASSTGGHTEAFF
TGTGCCAGCTCAACAGGGGGGCACACTGAAGCTTTCTTT
>14|TRBD1|TRBV28|TRBJ1-1|many
CASSLRQGYTEAFF
TGTGCCAGCAGTTTGAGACAGGGGTACACTGAAGCTTTCTTT
>13|TRBD1|TRBV28|TRBJ1-1|NA
CASSLGTVGEAFF
TGTGCCAGCAGTTTAGGGACAGTCGGTGAAGCTTTCTTT
>16|NA|TRBV7-9|TRBJ1-5|NA
CASSLGSSAGNQPQHF
TGTGCCAGCAGCTTAGGGTCCTCAGCGGGCAATCAGCCCCAGCATTTT
>17|NA|TRBV5-5|TRBJ1-1|many
CASSFRVLFPKETEAFF
TGTGCCAGCAGCTTCCGGGTCTTATTCCCCAAGGAAACTGAAGCTTTCTTT
>16|NA|TRBV7-6|TRBJ2-1|many
CASSLDAGRGSGEQFF
TGTGCCAGCAGCTTGGACGCGGGCAGGGGAAGCGGTGAGCAGTTCTTC
>13|NA|TRBV27|TRBJ1-5|many
CASSFFSNQPQHF
TGTGCCAGCAGTTTCTTCAGCAATCAGCCCCAGCATTTT
>16|NA|TRBV6-1|TRBJ2-1|many
CASSGSGQSSYNEQFF
TGTGCCAGCAGTGGAAGCGGACAGAGCTCCTACAATGAGCAGTTCTTC
>12|TRBD1|TRBV20-1|TRBJ1-5|NA
CSAGPRTGGQHF
TGCAGTGCTGGACCAAGGACAGGGGGCCAGCATTTT
>19|TRBD2|TRBV20-1|TRBJ2-1|NA
CSARDPSGGARSFFDEQFF
TGCAGTGCTAGAGACCCTAGCGGGGGGGCCCGAAGTTTTTTCGATGAGCAGTTCTTC
>17|TRBD2|TRBV19|TRBJ2-3|many
CASSATSGGIYTDTQYF
TGTGCCAGTAGTGCGACTAGCGGGGGGATTTACACAGATACGCAGTATTTT
>14|NA|TRBV28|TRBJ1-3|many
CASEDRGFGNTIYF
TGTGCCAGTGAAGATAGGGGGTTTGGAAACACCATATATTTT
>18|TRBD2|TRBV7-9|TRBJ2-1|many
CASSSPLSLAGVDNEQFF
TGTGCCAGCAGCTCCCCCCTTTCACTAGCGGGCGTTGACAATGAGCAGTTCTTC
>11|NA|TRBV6-2/TRBV6-3|TRBJ1-1|many
CASSYSGVAFF
TGTGCCAGCAGTTACTCAGGGGTAGCTTTCTTT
>17|NA|TRBV20-1|TRBJ2-3|NA
CSARDGRKNFREDTQYF
TGCAGTGCTAGAGATGGGCGAAAAAACTTTAGAGAGGATACGCAGTATTTT
>13|NA|TRBV7-2|TRBJ1-2|many
CASSFSGDYGYTF
TGTGCCAGCAGCTTTTCAGGGGACTATGGCTACACCTTC
>15|NA|TRBV6-5|TRBJ1-2|NA
CASSLGRQTEYGYTF
TGTGCCAGCAGCCTAGGACGCCAGACAGAATATGGCTACACCTTC
>14|TRBD1|TRBV20-1|TRBJ1-5|many
CSALRGTGNQPQHF
TGCAGTGCTCTCCGCGGGACAGGCAATCAGCCCCAGCATTTT
>14|NA|TRBV28|TRBJ2-3|many
CASEGGSETDTQYF
TGTGCCAGCGAAGGGGGTTCTGAGACAGATACGCAGTATTTT